A single TCR beta chain is shown here with its context. Profiling relied on immunoSEQ multiplex PCR, and the TCRdb table lists in-frame clones only, not all of them. Of tens of thousands of clones detected, about four fifths appear once; the ten largest clones hold under 40%. CDR1 and CDR2 (germline): SEHNR, FQNEAQ (reference sequence). The CDR3 consists of 14 residues. J lost 4 bases, V lost 6 bases, and 2 bases had no gene match. These data come from a study of control samples from healthy donors and cancer patients. The chain uses TRBV7-9 and TRBJ1-4, with 10 bases matching TRBD1. The sequencing sample was made of PBMCs. The sequence came from a man in his 70s with lung cancer. The chain's CDR3 is CASRGQGFNEKLFF. DNA of the CDR3: TGTGCCAGCAGGGGACAGGGGTTTAATGAAAAACTGTTTTTT.